This T cell receptor (beta chain) was retrieved from a study of CD8 T cells in ankylosing spondylitis (dated by TCRdb to about 2017). Context from the whole study: The study profiled T cell receptor beta repertoires in healthy donors and ankylosing spondylitis patients to find disease-linked TCR variants. Peripheral blood was sampled, and synovial fluid was additionally collected from ankylosing spondylitis patients. In total, the full study cohort was made up of nearly 110 healthy donors and 25 ankylosing spondylitis patients. The full study reports these points: A TCR beta motif of several highly homologous amino acid variants appeared characteristic of blood from ankylosing spondylitis patients. Some motif variants were previously reported in synovial fluid and blood of reactive arthritis patients, suggesting common disease-initiation mechanisms. The disease-linked clones were reported as significantly enriched in matched synovial fluid samples from ankylosing spondylitis patients. The disease-linked clones had a CD8+ phenotype and were found at relatively low frequencies in peripheral blood.

This clonotype appeared many times. Its specific antigen is unknown. The input lacks base qualities; no much larger clone sits a single base away. V was cut back by 0 bases and J by 4 bases, leaving a gap of 18 bases between them. Taken from the germline V gene, the CDR1 and CDR2 loops are SGHRS and YFSETQ. CDR3 length: 17 amino acids, cysteine to phenylalanine. Only CDR3 DNA remains: 51 bases, in frame from the first base. Sequencer: Illumina HiSeq 2500. TCR beta libraries were prepared by quantitative 5'-RACE with molecular barcodes. In the source study's methods: A new computational method, built on a probabilistic model of VDJ rearrangement, was used to identify disease-linked TCR variants. TCRdb itself trimmed the public reads at Q25 with fastp, ran MiXCR and retained productive beta chains. Entries are consolidated by CDR3 protein sequence, retaining the most common genes and DNA. TCRdb's processing, not the authors', yielded these V and J calls. The table for this sample lists about 240,000 distinct CDR3 sequences; about 10% of them were counted only once. The biggest ten clones account for under 8% of the sample.

The sequence derives from a male donor with ankylosing spondylitis or in good health (not recorded which). The sample taken for sequencing was blood, either unsorted or a sorted T cell fraction (not recorded which). The V gene is TRBV5-1 and the J gene is TRBJ2-3; TRBD2 might be the D gene, on 5 matching bases. The CDR3 sequence is CASSLALSGWVADTQYF. The bases read TGCGCCAGCAGCTTGGCGTTAAGCGGCTGGGTGGCAGATACGCAGTATTTT.